A single sample is the source of the 13 T cell receptor beta chains below, sequenced in a study of CD8 T cells in Susac syndrome. An input of about 0.5 to 1 ug of RNA was subjected to reverse transcription using random hexamers. TCRdb recomputed calls from the immunoSEQ multiplex PCR reads with MiXCR, one row per CDR3 protein. The repertoire consists of 90,000 or so distinct CDR3 sequences, with roughly 91% occurring once and the leading ten covering roughly 0.32%. The sequenced material came from CD8+ T cells from PBMCs. These receptors were obtained from a human donor in good health.

V and J are TRBV5-1 and TRBJ2-2; no definite D call. Germline V CDR1 and CDR2: SGHRS, YFSETQ. The CDR3 totals 16 residues. The V end was cut by 0 bases, the J end by 0 bases, with 9 bases between. The CDR3 DNA is TGCGCCAGCAGCTTGGTTCACGGCGCGAACACCGGGGAGCTGTTTTTT. Amino acids: CASSLVHGANTGELFF.

This rearrangement joins TRBV29-1 to TRBJ1-2; TRBD1 agrees at 9 bases. There are 11 residues in the CDR3. The trim removed 5 bases at V and 8 bases at J, leaving 3 bases unmatched. Germline lookup yields CDR1 SQVTM and CDR2 ANQGSEA. The chain's CDR3 is CSVTGGNGYTF. CDR3 DNA: TGCAGCGTTACAGGGGGCAACGGCTACACCTTC.

The V and J genes are TRBV5-1 and TRBJ2-5; the D call may be TRBD1 or TRBD2 (5 bases each). The CDR3 covers 15 residues. V lost 0 bases to trimming and J lost 4 bases, with 13 bases between them. Germline lookup yields CDR1 SGHRS and CDR2 YFSETQ. The CDR3: CASSLEVRGPETQYF. CDR3 DNA: TGCGCCAGCAGCTTGGAGGTCCGGGGCCCAGAGACCCAGTACTTC. Variable domain in full (rest from reference TRBV5-1 and TRBJ2-5): KAGVTQTPRYLIKTRGQQVTLSCSPISGHRSVSWYQQTPGQGLQFLFEYFSETQRNKGNFPGRFSGRQFSNSRSEMNVSTLELGDSALYLCASSLEVRGPETQYFGPGTRLLVL.

V is TRBV9 and J is TRBJ1-6; 9 nucleotides match TRBD1. CDR1 and CDR2 from the germline V gene are SGDLS and YYNGEE. The CDR3 is 15 amino acids. With 3 bases clipped from V and 5 bases from J, the junction kept 3 bases outside the gene matches. CDR3 in amino acids: CASSAWTGDNSPLHF. In nucleotides, the CDR3 is TGTGCCAGCAGCGCTTGGACAGGGGATAATTCACCCCTCCACTTT.

The V gene is TRBV29-1, the J gene TRBJ2-3; 9 bases line up with TRBD2. The CDR3 spans 13 residues. Germline values: CDR1 SQVTM, CDR2 ANQGSEA. V lost 6 bases and J lost 2; bases outside the gene matches: 3. Written as DNA, the CDR3 is TGCAGCGTATTAGCGGGGGACACAGATACGCAGTATTTT. Translation gives CSVLAGDTDTQYF.

A single count supports this clonotype. At one end the junction does not follow the germline gene, possibly because of a read error. This chain links TRBV29-1 with TRBJ1-6; D is ambiguous. This CDR3 is built from 16 residues. CDR1 is SQVTM and CDR2 is ANQGSEA in the germline V gene. The CDR3 here is CSVNELLRPYNSPPHF. In DNA, the CDR3 is TGCAGCGTTAACGAACTCTTACGTCCCTATAATTCACCCCCCCACTTT.

The chain carries TRBV13 and TRBJ2-5, with 10 bases aligning to TRBD1. The CDR3 is 14 residues long. Per germline, CDR1 PRHDT and CDR2 FYEKMQ (reference sequence). Losses at the gene ends were 5 bases for V and 5 bases for J; bases not matched to a gene: 5. CDR3: CASSPGDRGETQYF. DNA for the CDR3: TGTGCCAGCAGCCCGGGGGACAGGGGTGAGACCCAGTACTTC. The full variable domain, its missing parts supplied by reference TRBV13 and TRBJ2-5, is AAGVIQSPRHLIKEKRETATLKCYPIPRHDTVYWYQQGPGQDPQFLISFYEKMQSDKGSIPDRFSAQQFSDYHSELNMSSLELGDSALYFCASSPGDRGETQYFGPGTRLLVL.

The chain is built from TRBV15 and TRBJ2-7; D tentatively fits TRBD1 or TRBD2 (6 bases each). Germline-derived CDR1 and CDR2 are LNHNV and YYDKDF (reference sequence). This CDR3 is built from 15 residues. Trimming removed 0 bases from V and 3 bases from J, with 12 bases in between. CDR3 sequence reads: CATSRERRGDYEQYF. Here the CDR3 DNA reads TGTGCCACCAGCAGAGAACGGAGGGGGGACTACGAGCAGTACTTC.

The chain links TRBV27 to TRBJ2-7; TRBD1 matches at 11 bases. Germline V lookup: CDR1 MNHEY, CDR2 SMNVEV (reference sequence). Germline trimming cut 7 bases from V and 2 bases from J; bases unmatched to any gene: 10. This CDR3 region has 16 residues. The CDR3 coding sequence is TGTGCCAGCACCAAGCGGACAGGGGGCGGCCCCTACGAGCAGTACTTC. Protein: CASTKRTGGGPYEQYF.

Details on this clonotype: One junction end disagrees with the germline gene, perhaps due to a read error. This rearrangement joins TRBV7-2 to TRBJ2-3; tentatively, D is TRBD2 (5 bases). Germline CDR1 is SGHTA and CDR2 is FQGNSA. The CDR3 is 12 amino acids. The CDR3 sequence: CASSLAVDTQYF. The CDR3 DNA is TGTGCCAGCAGCCTAGCAGTGGATACGCAGTATTTT. The entire variable domain, with the rest obtained from reference TRBV7-2 and TRBJ2-3, is as follows: GAGVSQSPSNKVTEKGKDVELRCDPISGHTALYWYRQSLGQGLEFLIYFQGNSAPDKSGLPSDRFSAERTGGSVSTLTIQRTQQEDSAVYLCASSLAVDTQYFGPGTRLTVL.

The chain couples TRBV24-1 to TRBJ2-7; D may be TRBD1 or TRBD2 (5 bases each). The germline V and J ends were trimmed by 0 bases and 5 bases, with 7 bases remaining between them. This CDR3 spans 13 amino acids. Germline CDR1 reads KGHDR; CDR2 reads SFDVKD. CDR3: CATSDLRGDEQYF. CDR3 in DNA: TGTGCCACCAGTGATTTGCGGGGCGACGAGCAGTACTTC.

This chain connects TRBV10-3 to TRBJ2-5; 14 nucleotides agree with TRBD2. The V segment lost 5 bases and the J segment 5 bases; nucleotides outside the gene matches: 1. Germline values: CDR1 ENHRY, CDR2 SYGVKD. The CDR3 consists of 14 residues. The CDR3 DNA reads TGTGCCATCAGTCGACTAGCGGGGGGGGAGACCCAGTACTTC. It specifies CAISRLAGGETQYF.

The genes are TRBV19 and TRBJ2-7; weak D call: TRBD1 (7 bases). This CDR3 has 11 residues. CDR1 is LNHDA, CDR2 SQIVND, per germline (reference sequence). V was cut by 8 bases and J by 4 bases, with 9 bases left in between. The CDR3 is CASAGGYEQYF. The CDR3 DNA is TGTGCCAGTGCAGGGGGGTACGAGCAGTACTTC.